This TCR beta chain was sequenced during a study of cytomegalovirus exposure and HLA in healthy donors. Study-wide background: Later analysis reported that the 120 or so validation repertoires shared the platform of the roughly 630 first-cohort repertoires. Study-level points and caveats: Clusters of TCRs from the first cohort tended to co-occur in the roughly 120 validation repertoires (as a later analysis found). A classifier reportedly called cytomegalovirus status with high sensitivity and specificity. Three chains linked to CMV were shown in vitro to be specific for CMV antigens.

Assay used: immunoSEQ multiplex PCR; TCRdb lists only in-frame clones, some missing. This repertoire shows under 200,000 clones, 90% to 97% found once; its top ten account for approximately 1%. On this clone itself: Its antigen is unidentified.

Germline CDR1 and CDR2: LNHDA and SQIVND (reference sequence). The V gene end was trimmed by 8 bases and the J gene end by 7 bases; junction bases not matched to a gene: 12. The CDR3 is 16 residues long. The chain is built from TRBV19 and TRBJ1-5, with TRBD1 identical over 12 bases. The sample taken for sequencing was PBMCs. This clonotype was obtained from a woman aged 18-29 years in good health and CMV-seronegative. CDR3 nucleotides: TGTGCCAGTGGGATAGGGACAGGGGGCCCCAAGCAGCCCCAGCATTTT. Translated, it gives CASGIGTGGPKQPQHF.